This is a list of T cell receptor beta chains from one sample in a study of blood T cell repertoires in COVID-19. Profiled with immunoSEQ multiplex PCR; TCRdb holds only in-frame clones, not every one. The sample records over 250,000 clones, over 80% being singletons. What was sequenced was peripheral blood. These receptors originate from a woman aged 45-65 years with COVID-19, enrolled during active disease. CDR3s include the opening cysteine and the closing phenylalanine or tryptophan. The D gene is left open where the match is weak. A row's size may be missing; if present it is once, few, many or a size class.

abundance: NA; v_gene: TRBV2; j_gene: TRBJ1-5; d_gene: TRBD1; CDR3nt: TGTGCCAGCAGTCGCGGGACAGGGGACTTGAATCAGCCCCAGCATTTT; CDR3aa: CASSRGTGDLNQPQHF
abundance: NA; v_gene: TRBV2; j_gene: TRBJ1-2; d_gene: NA; CDR3nt: TGTGCCGGGGCCCAGGGTTTCGTTAACTATGGCTACACCTTC; CDR3aa: CAGAQGFVNYGYTF
abundance: NA; v_gene: TRBV5-4; j_gene: TRBJ1-6; d_gene: NA; CDR3nt: TGTGCCAGCAGCTTCGACAGAGATAATTCACCCCTCCACTTT; CDR3aa: CASSFDRDNSPLHF
abundance: once; v_gene: TRBV5-4; j_gene: TRBJ1-6; d_gene: NA; CDR3nt: TGTGCCAGCAGCCCACAGGCGGTTAATAATTCACCCCTCCACTTT; CDR3aa: CASSPQAVNNSPLHF
abundance: NA; v_gene: TRBV11-3; j_gene: TRBJ2-1; d_gene: NA; CDR3nt: TGTGCCAGCAGCTTAATGAGAAACAATGAGCAGTTCTTC; CDR3aa: CASSLMRNNEQFF
abundance: NA; v_gene: TRBV29-1; j_gene: TRBJ1-4; d_gene: NA; CDR3nt: TGCAGCGTTGACTTCCGACGAGGGGGAAATGAAAAACTGTTTTTT; CDR3aa: CSVDFRRGGNEKLFF
abundance: NA; v_gene: TRBV19; j_gene: TRBJ2-1; d_gene: TRBD2; CDR3nt: TGTGCCAGTAGCCGAGGGACTAGCGGGAGAAGTAACAATGAGCAGTTCTTC; CDR3aa: CASSRGTSGRSNNEQFF
abundance: NA; v_gene: TRBV20-1; j_gene: TRBJ2-3; d_gene: TRBD2; CDR3nt: TGCAGTGCTGGTGTGGCGGGAGTCACTGATACGCAGTATTTT; CDR3aa: CSAGVAGVTDTQYF
abundance: NA; v_gene: TRBV9; j_gene: TRBJ2-3; d_gene: NA; CDR3nt: TGTGCCAGCAGCGTTAGCGGATACACAGATACGCAGTATTTT; CDR3aa: CASSVSGYTDTQYF
abundance: once; v_gene: TRBV7-2; j_gene: TRBJ1-4; d_gene: NA; CDR3nt: TGTGCCAGCTCCTGGCGGAATGAAAAACTGTTTTTT; CDR3aa: CASSWRNEKLFF